The 18 T cell receptor beta chains below all came from one sample that was sequenced in a study of T cell responses to AZD1222 COVID-19 vaccine. Assay: immunoSEQ multiplex PCR; the TCRdb copy retains only in-frame clones and omits some. The data show some 86,000 clones, 80% seen once. Here the sequenced sample was peripheral blood, taken on day 0 of AZD1222 vaccination. The receptors stem from an adult in good health.

The gene calls are TRBV12-3 or TRBV12-4 and TRBJ1-2; tentatively, D is TRBD1 (5 bases). The CDR3 covers 13 residues. Trimming stripped 3 bases from V and 8 bases from J, with 13 bases between. CDR3 bases: TGTGCCAGCAGTTTGCCAGGGAGGGTCGGCTACACCTTC. Translated, it gives CASSLPGRVGYTF.

The chain carries TRBV4-1 and TRBJ1-4; weak D call: TRBD1 (5 bases). Trimming took off 2 bases at V and 8 bases at J, with 12 bases between the two ends. Germline assignment: CDR1 MGHRA and CDR2 YSYEKL. CDR3 length: 14 residues. The CDR3 protein is CASSQRAEGEKLFF. The CDR3 region has the DNA TGCGCCAGCAGCCAACGGGCAGAGGGGGAAAAACTGTTTTTT.

V gene TRBV11-2 combines with J gene TRBJ2-7, with D possibly matching TRBD1 (5 bases). Germline loops: CDR1 SGHAT, CDR2 FQNNGV. Trimming stripped 6 bases from V and 3 bases from J, with 6 bases between. The CDR3 totals 11 residues. Written as DNA, the CDR3 is TGTGCCAGCAGTACAGGCTACGAGCAGTACTTC. Its translation is CASSTGYEQYF.

This clone has only one observation. The gene calls are TRBV15 and TRBJ1-2; D ambiguous. CDR1 is LNHNV and CDR2 is YYDKDF in the germline V gene (reference sequence). CDR3 length: 17 residues. Trimming left V 0 bases short and J 0 bases short, with 14 bases between. This chain's CDR3 is CATSRDRARHTNYGYTF. CDR3 coding DNA: TGTGCCACCAGCAGAGACCGGGCGAGGCATACTAACTATGGCTACACCTTC. The full variable domain, rest sourced from reference TRBV15 and TRBJ1-2, is DAMVIQNPRYQVTQFGKPVTLSCSQTLNHNVMYWYQQKSSQAPKLLFHYYDKDFNNEADTPDNFQSRRPNTSFCFLDIRSPGLGDTAMYLCATSRDRARHTNYGYTFGSGTRLTVV.

The genes are TRBV4-1 and TRBJ2-7; D gene uncertain. Germline V CDR1 and CDR2: MGHRA, YSYEKL. V lost 1 base and J 2 bases, leaving 9 bases between the germline ends. CDR3 length: 14 residues. CDR3: CASSQADGTYEQYF. The CDR3 DNA is TGCGCCAGCAGCCAAGCCGACGGCACCTACGAGCAGTACTTC.

This rearrangement joins TRBV6-1 to TRBJ1-6; D unclear. The CDR3 runs to 15 residues. Germline V CDR1 and CDR2: MNHNS, SASEGT. V shed 0 bases and J shed 14 bases, with 17 bases lying between them. CDR3 amino acids: CASSEAGGLGRTLHF. As DNA, the CDR3 is TGTGCCAGCAGTGAAGCGGGTGGCCTCGGCAGGACCCTCCACTTT.

This clone was seen more than once but under ten times. The rearrangement joins TRBV7-6 to TRBJ2-1; weak D call: TRBD2 (5 bases). The CDR3 totals 16 residues. Per germline, CDR1 SGHVS and CDR2 FNYEAQ. The V gene lost 1 base and the J gene lost 2 bases, with 12 bases spanning the gap. The CDR3 spells CASSLEGGLAYNEQFF. For the CDR3, the DNA is TGTGCCAGCAGCTTAGAGGGCGGGCTAGCCTACAATGAGCAGTTCTTC.

V is TRBV21-1 and J is TRBJ2-5; whether TRBD1, the table's D call, matches the DNA was not checked. TRBV21-1 is recorded as a pseudogene. The CDR3 is 16 residues long. The chain's CDR3 is CASSKALGWGRETQYF. CDR3 in DNA: TGTGCCAGCAGCAAAGCGCTGGGTTGGGGGCGAGAGACCCAGTACTTC.

The rearrangement joins TRBV6-5 to TRBJ2-2; D is undetermined. The CDR3 loop spans 12 amino acids. Germline CDR1 is MNHEY and CDR2 is SVGAGI. Trimming shortened V by 3 bases and J by 5 bases, and 4 bases separated the two germline ends. In DNA form, the CDR3 reads TGTGCCAGCAGTTATGTGACCGGGGAGCTGTTTTTT. Translation: CASSYVTGELFF.

The chain employs TRBV2 and TRBJ2-2; the D gene is possibly TRBD2 (5 bases). The V and J ends lost 4 bases and 0 bases respectively, with 15 bases between them. The CDR3 covers 17 residues. Germline-derived CDR1 and CDR2 are SNHLY and FYNNEI. The CDR3 nucleotides are TGTGCCAGCAGTGCCCCATCCAGAGGGCCGAACACCGGGGAGCTGTTTTTT. It is translated as CASSAPSRGPNTGELFF.

The chain couples TRBV24-1 to TRBJ2-1, with a weak D call TRBD2 (5 bases). The CDR3 covers 16 residues. The germline V gene has CDR1 KGHDR and CDR2 SFDVKD. V was pared by 7 bases and J by 1 base, with 16 bases between. The CDR3 region is CATSTTGSGSYNEQFF. The CDR3 nucleotides read TGTGCCACCAGCACGACGGGGAGTGGATCCTACAATGAGCAGTTCTTC.

The V and J genes are TRBV5-6 and TRBJ1-1; perhaps TRBD1 as D (5 bases). Trimming took off 3 bases at V and 4 bases at J, with 13 bases between the two ends. The CDR3 length is 14 residues. From germline, CDR1 is SGHDT and CDR2 YYEEEE. CDR3 in amino acids: CASSSRGRGTEAFF. The CDR3 DNA sequence: TGTGCCAGCAGCTCCCGTGGTAGGGGCACTGAAGCTTTCTTT.

V and J are TRBV6-5 and TRBJ1-2; D not certain. This CDR3 comprises 12 residues. CDR1 is MNHEY, CDR2 SVGAGI, per germline. V was cut by 7 bases and J by 4 bases, with 10 bases left in between. CDR3 loop: CASTNGPYGYTF. The CDR3, as DNA: TGTGCCAGCACTAACGGACCCTATGGCTACACCTTC.

This sequence joins TRBV5-5 and TRBJ1-1; no clear D. The CDR3 contains 15 residues. With 2 bases removed from V and 1 base from J, the gap between germline ends came to 12 bases. The germline V gene encodes CDR1 SGHKS and CDR2 YYEKEE (reference sequence). CDR3: CASSFQSIRNTEAFF. In DNA form, the CDR3 reads TGTGCCAGCAGCTTCCAGTCCATAAGGAACACTGAAGCTTTCTTT.

The V gene is TRBV11-3, the J gene TRBJ1-2, with D uncertain. This CDR3 comprises 12 residues. The germline CDR1 and CDR2 sequences are SGHNT and YENEEA. Trimming left V 4 bases short and J 1 base short, with 4 bases between. In DNA, the CDR3 is TGTGCCAGCAGCTCCGGTAACTATGGCTACACCTTC. Amino acids: CASSSGNYGYTF.

This sequence joins TRBV28 and TRBJ1-4, with a weak D call TRBD1 (5 bases). This CDR3 is 15 amino acids long. The germline V gene encodes CDR1 MDHEN and CDR2 SYDVKM. V dropped 1 base and J dropped 10 bases, with 16 bases sitting between them. CDR3 nucleotides: TGTGCCAGCAGTTTATCGGCGGCAGGGCTCGGAAAACTGTTTTTT. It yields the protein CASSLSAAGLGKLFF.

This clone was counted a single time. The chain has TRBV4-1 and TRBJ1-4; tentative D call: TRBD1 (6 bases). Germline CDR1 and CDR2: MGHRA and YSYEKL. V dropped 4 bases and J dropped 8 bases, with 14 bases sitting between them. The CDR3 covers 14 residues. Here the CDR3 reads CASSPGRGQEKLFF. The CDR3 DNA is TGCGCCAGCAGCCCGGGTCGGGGGCAAGAAAAACTGTTTTTT.

The rearrangement links TRBV11-1 to TRBJ2-2; 8 bases are a match to TRBD2. The CDR3 is 15 residues long. Germline values: CDR1 SGHAT, CDR2 FQDESV (reference sequence). The V gene end was trimmed by 2 bases and the J gene end by 5 bases; junction bases not matched to a gene: 4. The CDR3 DNA follows: TGTGCCAGCAGCTTAAAATTAGCGGGGACCGGGGAGCTGTTTTTT. This codes for CASSLKLAGTGELFF.